These 24 T cell receptor beta chains came from one sample sequenced in a study of blood T cells in healthy people across ages. PCR was performed a second time for about 7 to 12 cycles using a sample-barcoded 5' primer and a J-beta primer mix. TCRdb passed the 5' RACE reads through MiXCR, listing each CDR3 protein once. The sample carries about 1.1 million distinct CDR3 sequences, 35% to 40% recorded once. Sequenced input: blood. These receptors originate from a young man in good health.

The chain recombines TRBV18 with TRBJ1-6; possible D gene TRBD1, 6 bases. Trimming removed 3 bases at V and 7 bases at J, with 16 bases between. This CDR3 has 16 residues. Germline V gives CDR1 KGHSH, CDR2 LQKENI. The CDR3 spells CASSPRGGRGNSPLHF. The CDR3 nucleotides are TGTGCCAGCTCACCCAGAGGGGGTCGTGGAAATTCACCCCTCCACTTT.

The rearrangement links TRBV7-2 to TRBJ1-2; D uncertain. The V gene's germline CDR1 is SGHTA and CDR2 FQGNSA. The V and J ends lost 3 bases and 3 bases respectively, with 11 bases between them. This CDR3 spans 14 amino acids. The CDR3 bases are TGTGCCAGCAGCTTCGATCTTTTGGACTATGGCTACACCTTC. It codes for CASSFDLLDYGYTF.

The sample holds a few counts of this clonotype. The chain is built from TRBV5-1 and TRBJ2-4; 7 bases are a match to TRBD1. V lost 4 bases to trimming and J lost 1 base; unmatched junction nucleotides: 14. The CDR3 totals 18 residues. Germline CDR1 SGHRS, CDR2 YFSETQ. The CDR3 reads CASSPTTMTGNAKNIQYF. The CDR3 region has the DNA TGCGCCAGCAGCCCCACCACTATGACAGGGAACGCCAAAAACATTCAGTACTTC.

The rearrangement uses TRBV7-9 and TRBJ1-1, with unresolved D. V was trimmed by 5 bases and J by 7 bases, leaving 14 bases between them. The CDR3 totals 13 residues. Per germline, CDR1 SEHNR and CDR2 FQNEAQ (reference sequence). The CDR3 protein is CASSHTKVDEAFF. In DNA, the CDR3 is TGTGCCAGCAGCCACACGAAGGTTGATGAAGCTTTCTTT.

This clonotype occurred a few times. The chain has TRBV12-5 and TRBJ2-1; D may be TRBD1 (5 bases). The CDR3 is 13 residues long. CDR1 and CDR2 from the germline V gene are LGHNT and FRNRAP. V was clipped by 3 bases and J by 10 bases, with 13 bases between them. CDR3 sequence reads: CASGFDSSGEQFF. CDR3 DNA sequence: TGTGCTAGTGGTTTCGACAGTTCTGGCGAGCAGTTCTTC.

The J gene is TRBJ1-1, the V gene TRBV6-5; 7 positions agree with TRBD1. V shed 5 bases, J shed 1 base, and the junction held 10 bases outside the gene matches. Germline assignment: CDR1 MNHEY and CDR2 SVGAGI. There are 16 residues in the CDR3. The CDR3 loop reads CASSIRTGTANTEAFF. CDR3 sequence (DNA): TGTGCCAGCAGTATTCGAACCGGGACAGCGAACACTGAAGCTTTCTTT.

J is TRBJ2-1 and V is TRBV20-1; 9 nucleotides align to TRBD2. Germline CDR1 and CDR2: DFQATT and SNEGSKA (reference sequence). With V trimmed by 5 bases and J by 0 bases, 5 bases remained unmatched. The CDR3 has 15 amino acids. The CDR3 is CSALAGQSSYNEQFF. The CDR3 bases are TGCAGTGCTCTAGCGGGGCAGAGCTCCTACAATGAGCAGTTCTTC.

The chain links TRBV12-3 or TRBV12-4 to TRBJ1-1; D not certain. There are 14 residues in the CDR3. Trimming removed 7 bases at V and 6 bases at J, with 18 bases between. CDR3 amino acids: CASTIAGLKAEAFF. The CDR3 DNA is TGTGCCAGCACCATCGCTGGATTAAAGGCTGAAGCTTTCTTT.

The table lists this clonotype with many counts. This chain uses TRBV12-3 or TRBV12-4 with TRBJ1-4, with D uncertain. The V end lost 6 bases, the J end lost 8 bases, and 10 bases lay between the germline ends. CDR3 length: 12 amino acids. CDR3 residues: CASSPPGEKLFF. CDR3 DNA sequence: TGTGCCAGCAGCCCCCCGGGAGAAAAACTGTTTTTT.

The gene calls are TRBV13 and TRBJ1-1, with 8 bases that match TRBD1. V was pared by 1 base and J by 5 bases, with 9 bases of the junction left unmatched. Germline lookup yields CDR1 PRHDT and CDR2 FYEKMQ (reference sequence). There are 16 residues in the CDR3. CDR3 amino acids: CASSLAPGQGLTEAFF. In DNA, the CDR3 is TGTGCCAGCAGCTTAGCCCCCGGACAGGGCCTTACTGAAGCTTTCTTT.

In its sample, this clonotype was seen a few times. The chain employs TRBV12-3 or TRBV12-4 and TRBJ2-7; 8 bases fit TRBD1. J lost 1 base, V lost 7 bases, and 6 bases had no gene match. The CDR3 runs to 14 residues. The chain's CDR3 is CASKNRDRSYEQYF. DNA for the CDR3: TGTGCCAGCAAGAACCGGGACAGGTCCTACGAGCAGTACTTC.

There are a few counts of this clonotype. The chain has TRBV19 and TRBJ1-2; possible D gene TRBD1, 5 bases. V lost 5 bases and J lost 3, with 22 bases in between. Germline lookup yields CDR1 LNHDA and CDR2 SQIVND (reference sequence). This CDR3 comprises 17 residues. CDR3 sequence: CASSDGDVPGGDYGYTF. CDR3 nucleotides: TGTGCCAGTAGTGACGGGGACGTCCCCGGAGGCGACTATGGCTACACCTTC.

The chain couples TRBV6-4 to TRBJ2-3; D remains unclear. Trimming pared 0 bases from V and 4 bases from J, leaving 11 bases between. The V gene's germline CDR1 is MRHNA and CDR2 SNTAGT. CDR3 length: 15 amino acids. The CDR3 nucleotides read TGTGCCAGCAGTGACTCGCCTACCGGCCCAGATACGCAGTATTTT. Amino acids: CASSDSPTGPDTQYF.

In this sample, this clonotype turned up a few times. The V call is TRBV10-3, the J call TRBJ1-2; D call uncertain. Germline V lookup: CDR1 ENHRY, CDR2 SYGVKD. V shed 6 bases and J shed 5 bases, with 7 bases lying between them. This CDR3 region has 11 residues. The CDR3 here is CAIRTSYGYTF. The CDR3 DNA is TGTGCCATCAGGACCTCTTATGGCTACACCTTC.

This clonotype was detected a few times. The chain employs TRBV12-3 or TRBV12-4 and TRBJ2-5; D possibly corresponds to TRBD2 (5 bases). The CDR3 length is 14 residues. V lost 6 bases to trimming and J lost 11 bases, with 22 bases between them. This CDR3 is CASSQARALGEQYF. The CDR3 DNA sequence: TGTGCCAGCAGCCAAGCGCGGGCCCTGGGTGAGCAGTACTTC.

This rearrangement joins TRBV20-1 to TRBJ2-2; TRBD1 aligns across 9 bases. CDR1 DFQATT and CDR2 SNEGSKA come from the germline V gene (reference sequence). The CDR3 runs to 16 residues. After removal of 4 bases from V and 4 bases from J, the junction contained 10 bases not matched to a gene. CDR3 nucleotide sequence: TGCAGTGCTACAGGAGGGGACAGGGCGCTCACCGGGGAGCTGTTTTTT. It translates to CSATGGDRALTGELFF.

This clonotype was seen ten or more times. The chain recombines TRBV29-1 with TRBJ2-3, with 13 bases lining up with TRBD2. The CDR3 has 14 residues. J lost 4 bases, V lost 6 bases, and 4 bases had no gene match. The germline CDR1 and CDR2 sequences are SQVTM and ANQGSEA. This CDR3 reads CSVGTSGASDTQYF. DNA for the CDR3: TGCAGCGTCGGGACTAGCGGGGCGTCAGATACGCAGTATTTT.

The chain links TRBV12-3 or TRBV12-4 to TRBJ1-6; possible D gene TRBD1, 5 bases. This CDR3 contains 13 residues. V lost 11 bases and J 8 bases, leaving 16 bases between the germline ends. The CDR3, as DNA: TGTGCCTCCGGGGCCACGCGAGATTCACCCCTCCACTTT. Its protein is CASGATRDSPLHF.

This sequence joins TRBV6-5 and TRBJ2-3; 8 nucleotides agree with TRBD2. CDR3 length equals 16 residues. Germline CDR1 reads MNHEY; CDR2 reads SVGAGI. Trimming took 0 bases from V and 5 from J; bases not matched to a gene: 7. Written as DNA, the CDR3 is TGTGCCAGCAGTTACTCAACGGGGGGGCTTGGAGATACGCAGTATTTT. As protein: CASSYSTGGLGDTQYF.

The rearrangement uses TRBV3-1 and TRBJ2-5, with D unresolved. CDR3 length equals 16 residues. The germline gives CDR1 LGHDT, CDR2 YNNKEL (reference sequence). Trimming left V 5 bases short and J 1 base short, with 17 bases between. CDR3 residues: CASSFRVGRPQETQYF. The CDR3 DNA reads as TGTGCCAGCAGCTTTCGGGTAGGCCGGCCCCAAGAGACCCAGTACTTC.

This rearrangement joins TRBV7-9 to TRBJ1-4, with 10 nucleotides matching TRBD1. J lost 8 bases, V lost 3 bases, and 18 bases had no gene match. CDR1 is SEHNR, CDR2 FQNEAQ, per germline (reference sequence). CDR3 length: 19 residues. CDR3 sequence reads: CASSFPLGQGSPLREKLFF. DNA for the CDR3: TGTGCCAGCAGCTTTCCGCTGGGACAGGGGAGCCCTTTGCGGGAAAAACTGTTTTTT.

The chain recombines TRBV7-3 with TRBJ2-6, with a weak D call TRBD2 (6 bases). The CDR3 is 21 amino acids. CDR1 is SGHTA, CDR2 FQGTGA, per germline. V lost 5 bases and J 0 bases, leaving 26 bases between the germline ends. CDR3 DNA sequence: TGTGCCAGCAGCCCCACCCTTGGGAGGCAGACCTATACCTCTGGGGCCAACGTCCTGACTTTC. It is translated as CASSPTLGRQTYTSGANVLTF.

For this clonotype: A single base separates this from a much larger clone, so it may be a read error. The chain links TRBV12-3 or TRBV12-4 to TRBJ2-3; 7 nucleotides agree with TRBD2. The ends lost 11 bases at V and 2 bases at J; junction bases unmatched: 10. The length of the CDR3 is 14 residues. CDR3 residues: CAGRPGGYTDTQYF. DNA for the CDR3: TGTGCCGGCCGACCGGGGGGATACACAGATACGCAGTATTTT.

This clonotype has just a few counts. The chain is built from TRBV12-3 or TRBV12-4 and TRBJ2-1; 7 nucleotides line up with TRBD1. After removal of 2 bases from V and 8 bases from J, the junction contained 15 bases not matched to a gene. This CDR3 spans 17 amino acids. DNA for the CDR3: TGTGCCAGCAGTTTAAATCTCAGGGGGTGGTCCGGAGATGAGCAGTTCTTC. Protein sequence: CASSLNLRGWSGDEQFF.